This is a list of T cell receptor beta chains from one sample in a study of beta chain features in type 1 diabetes. The repertoire was sequenced with immunoSEQ multiplex PCR; TCRdb's copy has only in-frame clones and lacks some. Among about 160,000 clones listed, about 9% were seen once. The material sequenced was central memory CD4+ T cells from blood. The origin of the receptors is a woman aged 18-29 years with type 1 diabetes. CDR3s include the opening cysteine and the closing phenylalanine or tryptophan.

v_call: TRBV25-1; j_call: TRBJ1-5; cdr3_aa: CASSDPAGPADQPQHF
v_call: TRBV28; j_call: TRBJ1-3; cdr3_aa: CASRHPRDRGSFSGNTIYF
v_call: TRBV7-3; j_call: TRBJ2-5; cdr3_aa: CASRPDSLYGTQYF
v_call: TRBV23-1; j_call: TRBJ1-2; cdr3_aa: CASSQSVTGIKYGYTF
v_call: TRBV5-1; j_call: TRBJ2-5; cdr3_aa: CASSPRTGALETQYF
v_call: TRBV29-1; j_call: TRBJ2-1; cdr3_aa: CSVGKGANEQFF
v_call: TRBV29-1; j_call: TRBJ1-1; cdr3_aa: CSGGEGKNTEAFF
v_call: TRBV5-1; j_call: TRBJ1-5; cdr3_aa: CASSSGLPGNQPQHF
v_call: TRBV7-2; j_call: TRBJ2-1; cdr3_aa: CASSVTGTSGWNEQFF
v_call: TRBV2; j_call: TRBJ2-5; cdr3_aa: CASSLPAGGGETQYF
v_call: TRBV7-9; j_call: TRBJ2-5; cdr3_aa: CASSTVGEETQYF
v_call: TRBV29-1; j_call: TRBJ2-7; cdr3_aa: CSVLAGSYEQYF
v_call: TRBV6-5; j_call: TRBJ2-3; cdr3_aa: CASSYSDRSTDTQYF
v_call: TRBV14; j_call: TRBJ2-1; cdr3_aa: CASSTGSGLYNEQFF
v_call: TRBV4-1; j_call: TRBJ2-5; cdr3_aa: CASSSGGASYQETQYF
v_call: TRBV11-2; j_call: TRBJ2-1; cdr3_aa: CASSPPTSGVYNEQFF
v_call: TRBV19; j_call: TRBJ1-2; cdr3_aa: CASSIGQYGYTF
v_call: TRBV7-6; j_call: TRBJ1-5; cdr3_aa: CASSLQSGLNQPQHF
v_call: TRBV14; j_call: TRBJ2-1; cdr3_aa: CASSRVAGGPSEQFF
v_call: TRBV7-9; j_call: TRBJ1-6; cdr3_aa: CASSVGTGYNSPLHF
v_call: TRBV29-1; j_call: TRBJ2-5; cdr3_aa: CSGGAGEETQYF